This T cell receptor (beta chain) came from a study of cytotoxic CD8 clonotypes in ibrutinib-treated CLL. Data came from immunoSEQ multiplex PCR; TCRdb stores just in-frame clones and leaves some out. The repertoire consists of 130,000 to 150,000 clones, with around 90% occurring once and the leading ten covering 10% to 13%. Germline V gene data show CDR1 as SQVTM and CDR2 as ANQGSEA. The junction had 2 bases not matched to a gene; V was cut back by 6 bases and J by 0 bases. The CDR3 has 12 amino acids. The gene calls are TRBV29-1 and TRBJ2-7; 7 nucleotides align to TRBD1. This TCR was sampled from a human donor with chronic lymphocytic leukemia. The sample here was PBMCs, taken after 12 months of ibrutinib treatment. CDR3 amino acids: CSVGDSSYEQYF. CDR3 DNA sequence: TGCAGCGTGGGGGACAGCTCCTACGAGCAGTACTTC.